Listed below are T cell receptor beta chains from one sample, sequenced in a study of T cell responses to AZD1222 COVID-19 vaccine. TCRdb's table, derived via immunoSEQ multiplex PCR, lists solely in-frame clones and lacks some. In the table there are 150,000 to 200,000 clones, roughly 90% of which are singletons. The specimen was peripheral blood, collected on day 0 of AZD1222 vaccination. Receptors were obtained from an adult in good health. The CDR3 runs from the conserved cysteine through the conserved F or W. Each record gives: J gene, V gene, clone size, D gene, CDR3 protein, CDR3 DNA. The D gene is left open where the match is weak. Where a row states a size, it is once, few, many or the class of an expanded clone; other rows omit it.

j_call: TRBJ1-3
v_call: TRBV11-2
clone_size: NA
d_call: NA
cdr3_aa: CASSLVQGLSGNTIYF
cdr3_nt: TGTGCCAGCAGCTTAGTTCAGGGGCTCTCTGGAAACACCATATATTTT

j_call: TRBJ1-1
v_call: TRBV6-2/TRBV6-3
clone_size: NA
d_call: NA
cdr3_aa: CASSFRGRVNTEAFF
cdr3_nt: TGTGCCAGCAGTTTCAGGGGTCGGGTGAACACTGAAGCTTTCTTT

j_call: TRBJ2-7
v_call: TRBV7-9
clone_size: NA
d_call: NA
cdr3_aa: CASSLDYREQYF
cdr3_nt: TGTGCCAGCAGCTTAGACTATCGAGAACAGTACTTC

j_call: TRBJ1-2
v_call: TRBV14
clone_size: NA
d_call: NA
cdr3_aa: CASSQTRGYGYTF
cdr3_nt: TGTGCCAGCAGCCAGACCAGAGGCTATGGCTACACCTTC

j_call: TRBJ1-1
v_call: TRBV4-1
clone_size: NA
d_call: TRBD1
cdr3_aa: CASSQVSQWGQGTTEAFF
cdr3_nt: TGCGCCAGCAGCCAAGTCAGCCAGTGGGGACAGGGCACCACTGAAGCTTTCTTT

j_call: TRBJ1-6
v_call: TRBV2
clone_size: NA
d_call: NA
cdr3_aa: CASSEGQPIDYNSPLHF
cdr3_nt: TGTGCCAGCAGTGAAGGCCAGCCCATTGACTATAATTCACCCCTCCACTTT

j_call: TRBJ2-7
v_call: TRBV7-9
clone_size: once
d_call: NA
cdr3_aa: CASSLVVGPKYEQYF
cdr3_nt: TGTGCCAGCAGCTTAGTCGTGGGACCGAAGTACGAGCAGTACTTC

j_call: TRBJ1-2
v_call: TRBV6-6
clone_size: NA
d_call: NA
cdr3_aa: CASSYSANRGLDGYTF
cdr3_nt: TGTGCCAGCAGTTACTCAGCTAATCGGGGGCTGGATGGCTACACCTTC

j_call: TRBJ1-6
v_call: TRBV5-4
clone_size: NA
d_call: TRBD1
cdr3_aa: CASSLGQVNSPLHF
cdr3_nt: TGTGCCAGCAGCCTGGGACAGGTTAACTCACCCCTCCACTTT

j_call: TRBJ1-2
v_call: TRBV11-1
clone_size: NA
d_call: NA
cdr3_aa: CASSSSGANYGYTF
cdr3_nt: TGTGCCAGCAGCTCGTCAGGGGCTAACTATGGCTACACCTTC

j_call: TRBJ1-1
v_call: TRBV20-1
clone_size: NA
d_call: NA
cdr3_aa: CSASRAVGWLAFF
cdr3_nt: TGCAGTGCTAGTCGGGCCGTCGGGTGGCTGGCTTTCTTT

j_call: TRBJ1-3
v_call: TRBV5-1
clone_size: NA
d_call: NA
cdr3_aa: CASRQYSGNTIYF
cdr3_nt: TGCGCCAGCAGACAGTACTCTGGAAACACCATATATTTT

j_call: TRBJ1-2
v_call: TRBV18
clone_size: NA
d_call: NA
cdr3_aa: CASSPGTQEDYGYTF
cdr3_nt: TGTGCCAGCTCACCAGGGACACAGGAGGACTATGGCTACACCTTC

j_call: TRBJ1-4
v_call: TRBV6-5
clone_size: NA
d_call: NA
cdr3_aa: CASSIQDGRNEKLFF
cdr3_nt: TGTGCCAGCAGTATTCAAGACGGACGTAATGAAAAACTGTTTTTT

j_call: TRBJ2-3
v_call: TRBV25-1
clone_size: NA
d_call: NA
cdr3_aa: CASNLWYGDTQYF
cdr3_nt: TGTGCCAGCAATTTGTGGTACGGGGATACGCAGTATTTT

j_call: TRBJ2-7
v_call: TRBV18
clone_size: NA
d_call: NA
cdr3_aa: CASSSDRSSYEQYF
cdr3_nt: TGTGCCAGCTCGTCTGACAGGAGCTCCTACGAGCAGTACTTC

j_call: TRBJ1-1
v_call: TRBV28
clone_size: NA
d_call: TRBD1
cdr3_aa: CASISRDRVLNTEAFF
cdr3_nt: TGTGCCAGCATCTCAAGGGACAGGGTTCTGAACACTGAAGCTTTCTTT

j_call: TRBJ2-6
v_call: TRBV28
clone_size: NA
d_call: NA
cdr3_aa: CASTKDRTSSGANVLTF
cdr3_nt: TGTGCCAGCACCAAAGACAGGACGAGCTCTGGGGCCAACGTCCTGACTTTC

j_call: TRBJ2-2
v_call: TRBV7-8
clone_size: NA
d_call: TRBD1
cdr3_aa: CASSLVGRGIAGELFF
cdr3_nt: TGTGCCAGCAGCTTAGTAGGCAGGGGGATCGCCGGGGAGCTGTTTTTT

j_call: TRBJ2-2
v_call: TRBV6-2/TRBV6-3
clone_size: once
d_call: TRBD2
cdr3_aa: CASSFLGLAGAITGELFF
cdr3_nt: TGTGCCAGCAGTTTCCTCGGACTAGCGGGAGCGATAACCGGGGAGCTGTTTTTT

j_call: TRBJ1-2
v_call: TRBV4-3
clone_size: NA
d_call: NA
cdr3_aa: CASSDGGNYGYTF
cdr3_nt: TGCGCCAGCAGCGACGGCGGGAACTATGGCTACACCTTC

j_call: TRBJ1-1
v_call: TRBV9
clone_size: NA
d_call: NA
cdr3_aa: CASSVGGSGSSASTEAFF
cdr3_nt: TGTGCCAGCAGCGTAGGGGGGTCCGGGAGTTCAGCTAGCACTGAAGCTTTCTTT

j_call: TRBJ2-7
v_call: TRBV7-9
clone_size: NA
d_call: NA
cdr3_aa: CASSTAGSSEEQYF
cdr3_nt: TGTGCCAGCAGCACCGCAGGGTCTTCGGAAGAGCAGTACTTC

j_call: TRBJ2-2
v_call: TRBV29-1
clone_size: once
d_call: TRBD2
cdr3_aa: CSASTSGLFGELFF
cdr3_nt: TGCAGCGCCTCCACTAGCGGACTATTCGGGGAGCTGTTTTTT

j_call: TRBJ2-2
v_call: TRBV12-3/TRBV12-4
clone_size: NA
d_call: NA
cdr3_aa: CASSGQSTGELFF
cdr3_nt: TGTGCCAGCAGCGGGCAGAGCACCGGGGAGCTGTTTTTT

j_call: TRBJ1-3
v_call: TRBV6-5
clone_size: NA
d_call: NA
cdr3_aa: CASSYDRLSGNTIYF
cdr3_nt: TGTGCCAGCAGTTACGACAGACTCTCTGGAAACACCATATATTTT

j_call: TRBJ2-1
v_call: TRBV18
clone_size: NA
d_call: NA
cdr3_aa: CASSPRRTVYNEQFF
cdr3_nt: TGTGCCAGCTCACCACGACGGACAGTTTACAATGAGCAGTTCTTC

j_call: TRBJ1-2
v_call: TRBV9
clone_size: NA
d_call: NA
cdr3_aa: CASSVLEGWYGYTF
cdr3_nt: TGTGCCAGCAGCGTATTGGAGGGGTGGTATGGCTACACCTTC